This T cell receptor beta chain came from a study of CD8+ T cells in alopecia areata. The V gene's germline CDR1 is SNHLY and CDR2 FYNNEI. J was trimmed by 6 bases and V by 6 bases; bases with no gene match: 10. The CDR3 covers 15 residues. Noted treatment: oral pan-JAK inhibitor, 5-10 mg twice daily. cDNA serving as the sequencing template came from extracted, reverse transcribed RNA. This table comes from immunoSEQ multiplex PCR, and its TCRdb copy is limited to in-frame clones, with some not included. The sample yields 110,000 to 150,000 clones, about 88% seen once. The receptor was isolated from a human donor with alopecia areata. The sample in question was CD8+ T cells sorted from blood, obtained at week 4, from a patient treated with tofacitinib. V usage is TRBV2 and J usage is TRBJ1-1, with 10 positions matching TRBD1. The chain's CDR3 is CASRTPTGGLAEAFF. The CDR3 bases are TGTGCCAGCAGGACACCGACAGGGGGCTTGGCTGAAGCTTTCTTT.